The next 16 T cell receptor beta chains were all read from a single sample in a study of blood T cell repertoires in COVID-19. Generated by immunoSEQ multiplex PCR, the TCRdb table keeps only in-frame clones and is missing some. This repertoire shows 100,000 or so clones, 75% to 90% found once; its top ten account for 32%. The sequenced sample was peripheral blood. These receptors were collected from a woman older than 75 with acute or convalescent COVID-19.

The J gene is TRBJ1-2, the V gene TRBV27, with a possible D match to TRBD1 (5 bases). V shed 0 bases and J shed 4 bases, with 12 bases lying between them. Per germline, CDR1 MNHEY and CDR2 SMNVEV (reference sequence). CDR3 length equals 15 residues. This CDR3 reads CASSLSAGGSYGYTF. The CDR3 bases are TGTGCCAGCAGTTTATCAGCCGGGGGGAGCTATGGCTACACCTTC.

This chain connects TRBV3-1 (or the pseudogene TRBV3-2) to TRBJ1-2; tentatively, D is TRBD1 (6 bases). The CDR3 extends over 13 amino acids. CDR1 and CDR2 from the germline V gene are LGHDT and YNNKEL (reference sequence). Trimming took 6 bases from V and 4 from J, leaving 12 bases between them. The CDR3 is CASSIRDTYGYTF. In DNA form, the CDR3 reads TGTGCCAGCAGTATACGGGACACCTATGGCTACACCTTC.

This clone was counted once. CDR3 region: CASSLPGQSRIGNTIYF. CDR3 in DNA: TGTGCCAGCAGTTTACCGGGACAGAGCAGAATTGGAAACACCATATATTTT. The rearrangement uses TRBV28 and TRBJ1-3, with 7 bases identical to TRBD1. Germline assignment: CDR1 MDHEN and CDR2 SYDVKM. This CDR3 region has 17 residues. The V and J ends lost 2 bases and 3 bases, in that order; junction bases with no gene match: 10.

This clone was recorded once. The chain combines TRBV3-1 (or the pseudogene TRBV3-2) with TRBJ2-7; D is uncertain. Germline V gene lookup returns CDR1 LGHDT and CDR2 YNNKEL (reference sequence). Between the trimmed V and J ends, which lost 0 bases and 13 bases, there was a span of 10 bases. This CDR3 is 11 amino acids long. The CDR3 DNA reads as TGTGCCAGCAGCCAAGAACGGAACAGTTACTTC. Its protein product is CASSQERNSYF.

The CDR3 DNA is TGCGCCAGCAGCCAAGATGCCAGGGGAAACTATGGCTACACCTTC. This encodes CASSQDARGNYGYTF. The V gene is TRBV4-3, the J gene TRBJ1-2; a weak D match, TRBD1 (6 bases). With 0 bases removed from V and 2 bases from J, the gap between germline ends came to 10 bases. The V gene's germline CDR1 is LGHNA and CDR2 YSLEER. The CDR3 has 15 amino acids.

The chain uses TRBV5-6 and TRBJ1-5, with D hard to call. The CDR3 is 15 residues long. Per the germline V gene, CDR1 is SGHDT and CDR2 is YYEEEE. V lost 0 bases, J lost 5 bases, and 12 bases lay in between. CDR3 DNA: TGTGCCAGCAGCTTGGCCGGGTTCTCCGATCAGCCCCAGCATTTT. The encoded protein is CASSLAGFSDQPQHF.

J is TRBJ2-5 and V is TRBV3-1 (or the pseudogene TRBV3-2); D perhaps matches TRBD2 (6 bases). The CDR3 loop spans 14 amino acids. Germline CDR1 is LGHDT and CDR2 is YNNKEL (reference sequence). The germline V and J ends were trimmed by 4 bases and 5 bases, with 14 bases remaining between them. CDR3 coding DNA: TGTGCCAGCAGCCCTCAACTAGCCTGGGAGACCCAGTACTTC. Protein product: CASSPQLAWETQYF.

V usage is TRBV5-1 and J usage is TRBJ2-5; 8 bases align to TRBD2. Germline V gene sequence: CDR1 SGHRS, CDR2 YFSETQ. The CDR3 covers 16 residues. The V and J ends lost 0 bases and 4 bases, in that order; junction bases with no gene match: 8. CDR3 in DNA: TGCGCCAGCAGCTTGGAGTCCGCGGGGGGATCAGAGACCCAGTACTTC. Its protein is CASSLESAGGSETQYF.

The chain is built from TRBV6-5 and TRBJ2-5; D ambiguous. V lost 8 bases and J lost 6, with 22 bases in between. Looked up from germline, CDR1 is MNHEY and CDR2 is SVGAGI. This CDR3 is built from 15 residues. The CDR3 region is CASSLGAQTEKTQYF. The CDR3 bases are TGTGCCAGCTCCTTGGGCGCACAAACAGAGAAGACCCAGTACTTC.

The gene calls are TRBV6-1 and TRBJ2-7, with TRBD1 identical over 10 bases. This CDR3 is built from 15 residues. The germline CDR1 and CDR2 sequences are MNHNS and SASEGT. Losses at the gene ends were 1 base for V and 6 bases for J; bases not matched to a gene: 6. CDR3 bases: TGTGCCAGCAGTGAAGGATGGGACAGGGGCACCGAGCAGTACTTC. Translation: CASSEGWDRGTEQYF.

The chain combines TRBV27 with TRBJ2-7, with 11 bases fitting TRBD1. The CDR3 extends over 15 amino acids. V shed 5 bases and J 3 bases; nucleotides not matched to a gene: 6. The germline gives CDR1 MNHEY, CDR2 SMNVEV (reference sequence). The CDR3 DNA is TGTGCCAGCAGTAGAACCGGGACAGGGGGCTACGAGCAGTACTTC. Translation gives CASSRTGTGGYEQYF.

The chain carries TRBV27 and TRBJ2-7; 7 bases line up with TRBD2. In germline, CDR1 is MNHEY, CDR2 SMNVEV (reference sequence). The CDR3 totals 17 residues. The trim removed 4 bases at V and 0 bases at J, leaving 12 bases unmatched. This CDR3 is CASSSIWPAGSSYEQYF. The DNA for the CDR3 is TGTGCCAGCAGTTCCATCTGGCCAGCGGGGAGCTCCTACGAGCAGTACTTC.

The V call is TRBV10-3, the J call TRBJ1-1; D is unclear. V lost 2 bases and J lost 2, with 6 bases in between. In germline, CDR1 is ENHRY, CDR2 SYGVKD. The CDR3 covers 13 residues. This CDR3 is CAISEMSNTEAFF. Here the CDR3 DNA reads TGTGCCATCAGTGAGATGAGTAACACTGAAGCTTTCTTT.

V gene TRBV5-1 combines with J gene TRBJ2-7; TRBD1 might be the D (7 bases). Trimming cost V 1 base and J 5 bases, with 19 bases left between them. The CDR3 runs to 16 residues. Germline V gene lookup returns CDR1 SGHRS and CDR2 YFSETQ. CDR3: CASSLRGEDRTNEQYF. The CDR3 DNA follows: TGCGCCAGCAGCTTGAGAGGGGAGGACAGGACGAACGAGCAGTACTTC.

The V and J genes are TRBV28 and TRBJ2-1; D gene ambiguous. Trimming took 3 bases from V and 9 from J, leaving 6 bases between them. CDR3 length: 11 amino acids. Looked up from germline, CDR1 is MDHEN and CDR2 is SYDVKM. The CDR3 nucleotides are TGTGCCAGCAGTTTCCCCGGTGAGCAGTTCTTC. Amino acid sequence: CASSFPGEQFF.

The chain links TRBV7-9 to TRBJ2-1; TRBD2 agrees at 9 bases. The CDR3 runs to 15 residues. J gave up 9 bases and V 2 bases, and 8 bases lay outside the gene matches. Germline V gene lookup returns CDR1 SEHNR and CDR2 FQNEAQ (reference sequence). CDR3 residues: CASSLLRRGGGEQFF. CDR3 coding DNA: TGTGCCAGCAGCTTACTAAGGCGGGGGGGTGGTGAGCAGTTCTTC.